Listed below are T cell receptor beta chains from one sample, sequenced in a study of control samples from healthy donors and cancer patients. TCRdb's table, derived via immunoSEQ multiplex PCR, lists solely in-frame clones and lacks some. The sample includes 100,000 to 150,000 clones, 70% to 90% of them seen just once. The sequenced material came from blood. The receptors here all came from a man between 45 and 60 years old in good health. CDR3s include the opening cysteine and the closing phenylalanine or tryptophan. D genes are given only for firm matches. Where a row states a size, it is once, few, many or the class of an expanded clone; other rows omit it.

D gene,J gene,V gene,clone size,CDR3 DNA,CDR3 protein
TRBD1,TRBJ2-7,TRBV30,.,TGTGCCTGGAGTGACCCGTCCGTGCAGGGGGCTTGGGAGCAGTACTTC,CAWSDPSVQGAWEQYF
.,TRBJ2-5,TRBV29-1,.,TGCAGCGTTGAGCCCTCAGGGTCTGGGACCCAGTACTTC,CSVEPSGSGTQYF
TRBD1,TRBJ1-1,TRBV9,.,TGTGCCAGCAGCCCGGGACAGGGGAACACTGAAGCTTTCTTT,CASSPGQGNTEAFF
.,TRBJ2-2,TRBV5-1,.,TGCGCCAGCAGCCCGGCCCCACGGGCGGACGGGGAGCTGTTTTTT,CASSPAPRADGELFF
.,TRBJ2-3,TRBV7-3,.,TGTGCCAGCAGCTCCCTTGGCCCCACAGATACGCAGTATTTT,CASSSLGPTDTQYF
.,TRBJ1-2,TRBV12-3/TRBV12-4,.,TGTGCCAGCACCCAACCCGAGATTGGGGGCTACACCTTC,CASTQPEIGGYTF
.,TRBJ2-7,TRBV11-3,.,TGTGCCAGCGCCCCCGGAAGGCCACCTGAGCAGTACTTC,CASAPGRPPEQYF
.,TRBJ2-3,TRBV20-1,.,TGCAGTGCTAGTTTGCCAGGGAGAACAGATACGCAGTATTTT,CSASLPGRTDTQYF
.,TRBJ2-5,TRBV10-1,once,TGCGCCAGCAGTGAGTCTACGGCCCAAGAGACCCAGTACTTC,CASSESTAQETQYF
.,TRBJ2-2,TRBV28,.,TGTGCCAGCCGCTGGGGGGAGGTCACCGGGGAGCTGTTTTTT,CASRWGEVTGELFF
TRBD1,TRBJ2-5,TRBV5-1,.,TGCGCCAGCAGCTCTGGGACAGGGGGGTACCAAGAGACCCAGTACTTC,CASSSGTGGYQETQYF
TRBD1,TRBJ2-7,TRBV5-1,.,TGCGCCAGCAGCCCGCGGACAGGGGGCGAGCAGTACTTC,CASSPRTGGEQYF
.,TRBJ2-7,TRBV4-1,.,TGCGCCAGCAGCCAAGGGGTCGTCTACGAGCAGTACTTC,CASSQGVVYEQYF
TRBD1,TRBJ2-3,TRBV19,.,TGTGCCAGTAGTCGGACAGGATTGGATACGCAGTATTTT,CASSRTGLDTQYF
.,TRBJ1-4,TRBV30,.,TGTGCCTGGATAGACAAACCTGCAACTAATGAAAAACTGTTTTTT,CAWIDKPATNEKLFF
.,TRBJ1-3,TRBV6-5,few,TGTGCCAGCAGGGGATGGTCTGGCACCATATATTTT,CASRGWSGTIYF
TRBD1,TRBJ1-2,TRBV9,.,TGTGCCAGCAGCCCCCAGTTGACAGGGAACTATGGCTACACCTTC,CASSPQLTGNYGYTF
.,TRBJ2-1,TRBV30,.,TGTGCCTGGACGGTGGGGGCGGGGTACAATGAGCAGTTCTTC,CAWTVGAGYNEQFF
.,TRBJ2-5,TRBV11-2,.,TGTGCCAGCAGTTTAAGGACAGCACAAGAGACCCAGTACTTC,CASSLRTAQETQYF
.,TRBJ1-2,TRBV30,few,TGTGCCTGGTTCAGATTTGTCACTAACTATGGCTACACCTTC,CAWFRFVTNYGYTF
.,TRBJ2-7,TRBV15,.,TGTGCCACCAGTTCAGACTCCAGGGGAGGCGAGCAGTACTTC,CATSSDSRGGEQYF
TRBD2,TRBJ2-5,TRBV19,.,TGTGCCAGTAGTCGACTAGCGGGCCAAGAGACCCAGTACTTC,CASSRLAGQETQYF
.,TRBJ1-5,TRBV28,.,TGTGCCAGCAGCCCGCGTTTTGGGGGAGACAATCAGCCCCAGCATTTT,CASSPRFGGDNQPQHF
TRBD1,TRBJ2-3,TRBV19,.,TGTGCCAGTAGTCGTTCGAGACAGGGACCAGATACGCAGTATTTT,CASSRSRQGPDTQYF
.,TRBJ1-2,TRBV30,.,TGTGCCTGGGAGTACCAGGAGGGTTCCGGGTATGGCTACACCTTC,CAWEYQEGSGYGYTF
.,TRBJ2-1,TRBV2,.,TGTGCCAGCAGTACAGACTCACCATACTCCTACAATGAGCAGTTCTTC,CASSTDSPYSYNEQFF
TRBD1,TRBJ1-4,TRBV5-1,.,TGCGCCAGCAGCGAACAGGGGGCCAAAAATGAAAAACTGTTTTTT,CASSEQGAKNEKLFF
TRBD1,TRBJ2-1,TRBV18,few,TGTGCCAGCTCACCAACAGGGGGACTTTACAATGAGCAGTTCTTC,CASSPTGGLYNEQFF
TRBD1,TRBJ1-1,TRBV5-1,.,TGCGCCAGCAGCTTGGACAGGGGTGAAGCTTTCTTT,CASSLDRGEAFF
.,TRBJ1-1,TRBV5-1,.,TGCGCCAGCAGCTTGGGGCAGGGAGTTGAAGCTTTCTTT,CASSLGQGVEAFF
.,TRBJ2-7,TRBV19,.,TGTGCCAGTAGTATCGACAGCTCCTACGAGCAGTACTTC,CASSIDSSYEQYF
TRBD1,TRBJ1-2,TRBV5-1,few,TGCGCCAGCAGCACGGACAGGGGGAACTATGGCTACACCTTC,CASSTDRGNYGYTF
.,TRBJ1-1,TRBV30,.,TGTGCCTGGAGTGCCTTAGGGTGGACCGCTACAAGACAAGCTTTCTTT,CAWSALGWTATRQAFF
.,TRBJ2-1,TRBV4-1,.,TGCGCCAGCAGCCAATACTCCCAGGGCAGGGTTACGGGCAATGAGCAGTTCTTC,CASSQYSQGRVTGNEQFF
.,TRBJ1-2,TRBV5-1,.,TGCGCCAGCACCCCGACAGGTGGGGACTATGGCTACACCTTC,CASTPTGGDYGYTF
.,TRBJ2-7,TRBV4-1,.,TGCGCCAGCAGCCAAGGACTAAGCACCTACGAGCAGTACTTC,CASSQGLSTYEQYF
.,TRBJ2-2,TRBV27,.,TGTGCCAGCAGTTTTTTCCCACCGGTTCGCGGGGAGCTGTTTTTT,CASSFFPPVRGELFF
.,TRBJ1-4,TRBV9,few,TGTGCCAGCAGCGTAGATTCGGGGCAGGGCGAGGAAAAACTGTTTTTT,CASSVDSGQGEEKLFF
TRBD2,TRBJ2-4,TRBV2,.,TGTGCCAGCAGTGAAAGTAACCGGCGGGGGGCCAAGAAAAACATTCAGTACTTC,CASSESNRRGAKKNIQYF
.,TRBJ1-2,TRBV18,once,TGTGCCAGCTCACCGCCAGAGAACTATGGCTACACCTTC,CASSPPENYGYTF
TRBD2,TRBJ2-3,TRBV7-6,.,TGTGCCAGCAGCTCCGGGACTAGCGGGGTGGGGAGCACAGATACGCAGTATTTT,CASSSGTSGVGSTDTQYF
TRBD1,TRBJ1-4,TRBV6-5,.,TGTGCCAGCAGAGAGACAGGGGGCGTAGAAAAACTGTTTTTT,CASRETGGVEKLFF
TRBD1,TRBJ2-7,TRBV6-5,once,TGTGCCAGCAGTTACACCAAGACAGGGAGAATCAACGAGCAGTACTTC,CASSYTKTGRINEQYF
.,TRBJ1-4,TRBV18,.,TGTGCCAGCTCACCTATTTTAGGGTCTAATGAAAAACTGTTTTTT,CASSPILGSNEKLFF
.,TRBJ1-1,TRBV5-1,.,TGCGCCAGCAGCTTGGATTTAACAGGGAACACTGAAGCTTTCTTT,CASSLDLTGNTEAFF
.,TRBJ2-2,TRBV30,.,TGTGCCTGGGGGCTGACAAACACCGGGGAGCTGTTTTTT,CAWGLTNTGELFF